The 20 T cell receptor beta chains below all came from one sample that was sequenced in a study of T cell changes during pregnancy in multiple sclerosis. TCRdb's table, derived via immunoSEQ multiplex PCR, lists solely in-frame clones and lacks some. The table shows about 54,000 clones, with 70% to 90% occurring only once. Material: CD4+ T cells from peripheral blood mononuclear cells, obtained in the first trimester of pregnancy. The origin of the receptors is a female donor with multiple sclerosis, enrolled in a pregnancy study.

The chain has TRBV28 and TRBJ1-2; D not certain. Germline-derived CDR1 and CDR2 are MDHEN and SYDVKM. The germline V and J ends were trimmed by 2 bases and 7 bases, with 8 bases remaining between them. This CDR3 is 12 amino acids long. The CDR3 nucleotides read TGTGCCAGCAGTTTAAGAGGGTTTGGCTACACCTTC. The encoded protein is CASSLRGFGYTF.

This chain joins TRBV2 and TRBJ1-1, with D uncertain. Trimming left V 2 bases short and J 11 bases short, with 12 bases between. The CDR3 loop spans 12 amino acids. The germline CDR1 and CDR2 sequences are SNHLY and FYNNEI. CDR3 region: CASSELRSEAFF. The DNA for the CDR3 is TGTGCCAGCAGTGAATTGAGGAGTGAGGCTTTCTTT.

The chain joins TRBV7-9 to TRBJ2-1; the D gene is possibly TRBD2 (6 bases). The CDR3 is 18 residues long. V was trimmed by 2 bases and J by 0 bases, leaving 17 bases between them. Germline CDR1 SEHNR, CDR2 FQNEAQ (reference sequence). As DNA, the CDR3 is TGTGCCAGCAGCTTAAGCGGGCAACTTGGGAGCTCCTACAATGAGCAGTTCTTC. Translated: CASSLSGQLGSSYNEQFF.

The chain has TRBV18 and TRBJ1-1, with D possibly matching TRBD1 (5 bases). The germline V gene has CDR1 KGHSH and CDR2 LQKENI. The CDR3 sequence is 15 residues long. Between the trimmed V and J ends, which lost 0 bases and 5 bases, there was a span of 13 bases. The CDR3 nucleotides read TGTGCCAGCTCACCACCGCAGTCTAGGGGAACTGAAGCTTTCTTT. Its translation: CASSPPQSRGTEAFF.

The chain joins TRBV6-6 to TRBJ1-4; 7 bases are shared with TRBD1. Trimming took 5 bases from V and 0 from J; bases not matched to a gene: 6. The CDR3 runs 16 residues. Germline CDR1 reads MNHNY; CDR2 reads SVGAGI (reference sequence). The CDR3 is CASSNRGAATNEKLFF. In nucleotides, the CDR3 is TGTGCCAGCAGTAACAGGGGAGCAGCAACTAATGAAAAACTGTTTTTT.

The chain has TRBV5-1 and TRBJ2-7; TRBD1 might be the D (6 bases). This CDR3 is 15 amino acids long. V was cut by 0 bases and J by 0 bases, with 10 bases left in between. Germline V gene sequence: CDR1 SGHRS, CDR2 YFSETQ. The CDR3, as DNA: TGCGCCAGCAGCTTGGGGGACACTCTCTCCTACGAGCAGTACTTC. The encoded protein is CASSLGDTLSYEQYF.

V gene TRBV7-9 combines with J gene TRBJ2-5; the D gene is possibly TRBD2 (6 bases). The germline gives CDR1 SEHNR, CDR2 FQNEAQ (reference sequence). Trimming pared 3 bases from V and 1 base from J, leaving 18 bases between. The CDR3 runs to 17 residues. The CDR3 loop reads CASSLGELRGLQETQYF. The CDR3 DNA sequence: TGTGCCAGCAGCTTGGGGGAGTTGCGGGGCCTCCAAGAGACCCAGTACTTC.

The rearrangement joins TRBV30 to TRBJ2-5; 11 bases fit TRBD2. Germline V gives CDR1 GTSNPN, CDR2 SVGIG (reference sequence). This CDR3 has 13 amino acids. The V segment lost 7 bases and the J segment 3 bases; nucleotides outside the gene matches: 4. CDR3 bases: TGTGCCTCTTCGGGACTAGCGGAAGAGACCCAGTACTTC. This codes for CASSGLAEETQYF.

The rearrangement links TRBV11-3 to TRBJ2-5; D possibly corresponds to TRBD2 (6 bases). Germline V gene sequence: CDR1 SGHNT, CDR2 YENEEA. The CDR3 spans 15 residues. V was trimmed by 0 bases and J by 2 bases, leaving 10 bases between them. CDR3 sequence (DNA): TGTGCCAGCAGCTTAGATGCAGGGAGGCAAGAGACCCAGTACTTC. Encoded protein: CASSLDAGRQETQYF.

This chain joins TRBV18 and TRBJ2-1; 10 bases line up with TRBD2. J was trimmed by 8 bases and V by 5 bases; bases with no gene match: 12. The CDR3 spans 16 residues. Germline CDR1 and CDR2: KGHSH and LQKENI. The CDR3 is CASSATSGLGQDEQFF. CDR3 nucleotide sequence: TGTGCCAGCTCAGCGACTAGCGGGCTCGGGCAGGATGAGCAGTTCTTC.

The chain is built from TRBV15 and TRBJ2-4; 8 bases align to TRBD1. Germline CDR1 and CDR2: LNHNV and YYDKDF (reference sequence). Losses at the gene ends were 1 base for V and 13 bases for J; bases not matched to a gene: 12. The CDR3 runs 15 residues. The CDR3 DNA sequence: TGTGCCACCAGCAGAGGGGACAGGTCGACTAAATTCCAGTACTTC. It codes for CATSRGDRSTKFQYF.

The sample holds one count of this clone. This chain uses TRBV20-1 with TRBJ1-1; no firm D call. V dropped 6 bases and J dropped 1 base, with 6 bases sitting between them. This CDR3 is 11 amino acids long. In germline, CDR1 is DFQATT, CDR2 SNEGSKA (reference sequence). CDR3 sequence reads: CSALANTEAFF. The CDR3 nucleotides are TGCAGTGCGCTGGCGAACACTGAAGCTTTCTTT.

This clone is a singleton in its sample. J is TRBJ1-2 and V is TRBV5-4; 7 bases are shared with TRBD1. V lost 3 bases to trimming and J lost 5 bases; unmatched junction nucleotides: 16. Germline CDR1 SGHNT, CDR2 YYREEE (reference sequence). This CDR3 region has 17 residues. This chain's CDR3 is CASSSSGGWDRRYGYTF. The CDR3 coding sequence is TGTGCCAGCAGCTCCTCCGGAGGGTGGGACAGACGATATGGCTACACCTTC.

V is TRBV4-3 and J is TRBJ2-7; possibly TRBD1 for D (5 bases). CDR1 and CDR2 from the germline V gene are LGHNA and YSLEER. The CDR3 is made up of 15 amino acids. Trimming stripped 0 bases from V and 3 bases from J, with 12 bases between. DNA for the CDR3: TGCGCCAGCAGCCAAGAATGGATCAGGGTCTACGAGCAGTACTTC. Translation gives CASSQEWIRVYEQYF.

The CDR3 nucleotides read TGTGCCAGCAGTTTTTTCGGAGTCCAGGGATTCTCTGGGGCCAACGTCCTGACTTTC. Protein product: CASSFFGVQGFSGANVLTF. This chain joins TRBV27 and TRBJ2-6, with D possibly matching TRBD1 (5 bases). Germline-derived CDR1 and CDR2 are MNHEY and SMNVEV (reference sequence). V lost 3 bases, J lost 0 bases, and 18 bases lay in between. CDR3 length equals 19 residues.

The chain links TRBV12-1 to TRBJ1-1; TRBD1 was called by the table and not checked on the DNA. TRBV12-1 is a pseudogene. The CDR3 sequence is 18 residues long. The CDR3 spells CASSFLSLGQEVYTEAFF. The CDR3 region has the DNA TGTGCCAGCAGCTTTCTTTCTCTGGGGCAAGAGGTATACACTGAAGCTTTCTTT.

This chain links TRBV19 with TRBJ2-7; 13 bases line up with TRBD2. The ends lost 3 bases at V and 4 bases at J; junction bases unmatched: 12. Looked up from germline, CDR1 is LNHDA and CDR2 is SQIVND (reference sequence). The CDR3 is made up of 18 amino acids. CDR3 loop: CASSILNGLAGEVYEQYF. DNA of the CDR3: TGTGCCAGTAGTATTCTAAATGGACTAGCGGGAGAGGTATACGAGCAGTACTTC.

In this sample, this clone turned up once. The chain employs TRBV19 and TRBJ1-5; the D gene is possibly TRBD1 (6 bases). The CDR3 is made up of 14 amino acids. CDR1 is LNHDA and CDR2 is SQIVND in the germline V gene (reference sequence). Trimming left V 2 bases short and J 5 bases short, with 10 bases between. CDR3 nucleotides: TGTGCCAGTAGTATACGGACAGAATATCAGCCCCAGCATTTT. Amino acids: CASSIRTEYQPQHF.

The CDR3 DNA follows: TGCGCCAGCAGACAGGGCTATAATTCACCCCTCCACTTT. Translation gives CASRQGYNSPLHF. This chain joins TRBV4-3 and TRBJ1-6, with a tentative D call TRBD1 (6 bases). Trimming took 6 bases from V and 3 from J, leaving 6 bases between them. The CDR3 runs to 13 residues. Per the germline V gene, CDR1 is LGHNA and CDR2 is YSLEER.

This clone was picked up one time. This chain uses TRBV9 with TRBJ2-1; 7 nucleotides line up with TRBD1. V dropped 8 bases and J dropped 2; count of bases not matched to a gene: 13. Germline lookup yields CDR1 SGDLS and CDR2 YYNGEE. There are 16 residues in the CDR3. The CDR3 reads CARIPSVGGPYNEQFF. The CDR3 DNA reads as TGTGCCAGAATCCCCAGCGTAGGGGGCCCCTACAATGAGCAGTTCTTC.